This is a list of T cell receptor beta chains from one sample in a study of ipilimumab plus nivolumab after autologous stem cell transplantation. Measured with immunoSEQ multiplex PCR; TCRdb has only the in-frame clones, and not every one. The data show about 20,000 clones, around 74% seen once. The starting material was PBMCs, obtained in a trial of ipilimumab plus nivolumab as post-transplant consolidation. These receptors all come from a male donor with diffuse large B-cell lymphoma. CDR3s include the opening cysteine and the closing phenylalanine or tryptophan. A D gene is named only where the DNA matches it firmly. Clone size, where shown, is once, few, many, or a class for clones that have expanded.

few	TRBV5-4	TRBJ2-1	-	CASSSTMGAGDEQFF	TGTGCCAGCAGCTCGACCATGGGGGCGGGAGATGAGCAGTTCTTC
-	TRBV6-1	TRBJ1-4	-	CASSEVRGRVGEKLFF	TGTGCCAGCAGTGAAGTGAGAGGGCGGGTTGGGGAAAAACTGTTTTTT
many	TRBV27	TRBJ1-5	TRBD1	CASRAQGAAQPQHF	TGTGCCAGCAGGGCACAGGGGGCGGCCCAGCCCCAGCATTTT
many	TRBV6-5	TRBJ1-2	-	CASSSPGGYTF	TGTGCCAGCAGTTCCCCGGGTGGCTACACCTTC
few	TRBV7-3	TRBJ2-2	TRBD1	CASSLTTRGLNTGELFF	TGTGCCAGCAGCTTAACGACCAGGGGGCTCAACACCGGGGAGCTGTTTTTT
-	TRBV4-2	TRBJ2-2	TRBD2	CASSQATSVGGELFF	TGTGCCAGCAGCCAAGCTACTAGCGTTGGCGGGGAGCTGTTTTTT
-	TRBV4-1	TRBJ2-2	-	CASSHANTGELFF	TGCGCCAGCAGCCACGCAAACACCGGGGAGCTGTTTTTT
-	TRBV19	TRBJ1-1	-	CASSILRELNTEAFF	TGTGCCAGTAGTATCCTGCGGGAGCTGAACACTGAAGCTTTCTTT
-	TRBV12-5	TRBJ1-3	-	CASGPGQFSGNTIYF	TGTGCTAGTGGCCCCGGACAGTTCTCTGGAAACACCATATATTTT
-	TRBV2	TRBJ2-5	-	CASSEQEGIQETQYF	TGTGCCAGCAGTGAACAAGAAGGAATCCAAGAGACCCAGTACTTC
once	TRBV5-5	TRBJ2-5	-	CASSPGPSLDFQETQYF	TGTGCCAGCAGCCCCGGACCATCACTGGACTTCCAAGAGACCCAGTACTTC
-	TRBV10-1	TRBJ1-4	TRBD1	CASSGTGGEKLFF	TGCGCCAGCAGTGGGACAGGAGGTGAAAAACTGTTTTTT
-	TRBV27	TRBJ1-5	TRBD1	CASSLKGDRGLQPQHF	TGTGCCAGCAGTTTAAAGGGAGACAGGGGGCTTCAGCCCCAGCATTTT
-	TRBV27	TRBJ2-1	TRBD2	CASGQRGVNEQFF	TGTGCCAGCGGCCAACGGGGGGTCAATGAGCAGTTCTTC
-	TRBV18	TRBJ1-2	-	CASSPAERGYGYTF	TGTGCCAGCTCACCAGCGGAACGCGGCTATGGCTACACCTTC
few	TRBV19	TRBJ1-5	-	CASSLDSNQPQHF	TGTGCCAGTAGTTTAGACAGCAATCAGCCCCAGCATTTT